The 5 T cell receptor beta chains in this list originate from one sample, sequenced in a study of T cell responses to AZD1222 COVID-19 vaccine (dated by TCRdb to the early 2020s). Interpreted using the paper, the time point label stands for: about 28 days (+/-7) after the second vaccine dose. The receptor library was made with the immunoSEQ multiplex PCR assay. TCRdb carries this immuneACCESS record with in-frame sequences only. Its versions omit some clonotypes, under half of them owing to an unresolved V gene in the studies checked, with the rest unexplained. A total of tens of thousands of clones appear in this sample, roughly nine tenths of them only once. Of the sample, 6% to 7.5% falls within the top ten clones. The sequencing used peripheral blood, collected 28 days after the second AZD1222 dose. The source is an adult who received the AZD1222 COVID-19 vaccine.

This sequence joins TRBV20-1 and TRBJ1-4; D is unclear. The V gene's germline CDR1 is DFQATT and CDR2 SNEGSKA (reference sequence). CDR3 length equals 11 residues. The V end lost 6 bases, the J end lost 10 bases, and 12 bases lay between the germline ends. The CDR3 region has the DNA TGCAGTGCCCCGACCTCGGGAAAACTGTTTTTT. Protein: CSAPTSGKLFF.

J is TRBJ2-3 and V is TRBV10-3; perhaps TRBD2 as D (6 bases). The CDR3 is 14 amino acids. V lost 4 bases and J lost 2, with 10 bases in between. Germline CDR1 is ENHRY and CDR2 is SYGVKD. DNA for the CDR3: TGTGCCATCAGTGGAACTAGCAACACAGATACGCAGTATTTT. This gives the protein CAISGTSNTDTQYF.

This rearrangement joins TRBV24-1 to TRBJ2-7; either TRBD1 or TRBD2 may supply D (5 bases each). Germline CDR1 and CDR2: KGHDR and SFDVKD. Trimming removed 5 bases from V and 1 base from J, with 11 bases in between. The CDR3 extends over 14 amino acids. CDR3 in DNA: TGTGCCACCAGTGCGGGGACCGCATCCTACGAGCAGTACTTC. Translation: CATSAGTASYEQYF.

V gene TRBV3-1 (or the pseudogene TRBV3-2) combines with J gene TRBJ1-1; 9 positions match TRBD1. The CDR3 contains 14 residues. V was pared by 3 bases and J by 8 bases, with 7 bases of the junction left unmatched. Germline CDR1 is LGHDT and CDR2 is YNNKEL (reference sequence). CDR3 loop: CASSQDHRGREAFF. DNA for the CDR3: TGTGCCAGCAGCCAGGACCACAGGGGGCGAGAAGCTTTCTTT.

This chain's CDR3 is CASSAASEGNTEAFF. The CDR3 nucleotides read TGTGCCAGTAGTGCGGCTAGTGAGGGAAACACTGAAGCTTTCTTT. This chain joins TRBV19 and TRBJ1-1; D gene uncertain. Germline V lookup: CDR1 LNHDA, CDR2 SQIVND (reference sequence). The V end lost 5 bases, the J end lost 2 bases, and 15 bases lay between the germline ends. This CDR3 has 15 residues. Drawing the rest from reference TRBV19 and TRBJ1-1, the complete variable domain is DGGITQSPKYLFRKEGQNVTLSCEQNLNHDAMYWYRQDPGQGLRLIYYSQIVNDFQKGDIAEGYSVSREKKESFPLTVTSAQKNPTAFYLCASSAASEGNTEAFFGQGTRLTVV.